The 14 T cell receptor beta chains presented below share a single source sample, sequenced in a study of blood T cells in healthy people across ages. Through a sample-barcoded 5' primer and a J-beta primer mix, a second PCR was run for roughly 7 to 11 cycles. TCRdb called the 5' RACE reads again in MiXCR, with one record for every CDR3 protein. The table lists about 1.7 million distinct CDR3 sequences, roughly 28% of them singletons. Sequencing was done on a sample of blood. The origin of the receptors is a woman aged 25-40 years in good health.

The CDR3 protein is CASSLMGRPGGYGYTF. The CDR3 bases are TGTGCCAGCAGCTTAATGGGCAGACCGGGCGGCTATGGCTACACCTTC. The chain joins TRBV7-9 to TRBJ1-2; D uncertain. The CDR3 length is 16 residues. Germline V gene lookup returns CDR1 SEHNR and CDR2 FQNEAQ (reference sequence). Trimming pared 2 bases from V and 4 bases from J, leaving 17 bases between. Full variable domain (missing parts from reference TRBV7-9 and TRBJ1-2): DTGVSQNPRHKITKRGQNVTFRCDPISEHNRLYWYRQTLGQGPEFLTYFQNEAQLEKSRLLSDRFSAERPKGSFSTLEIQRTEQGDSAMYLCASSLMGRPGGYGYTFGSGTRLTVV.

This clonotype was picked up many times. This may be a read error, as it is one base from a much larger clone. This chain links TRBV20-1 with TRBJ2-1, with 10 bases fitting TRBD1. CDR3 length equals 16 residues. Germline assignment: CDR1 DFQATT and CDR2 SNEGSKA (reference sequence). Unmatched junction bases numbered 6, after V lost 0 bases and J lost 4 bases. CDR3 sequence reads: CSARDPGTGAYNEQFF. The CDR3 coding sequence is TGCAGTGCTAGAGATCCCGGGACAGGGGCATACAATGAGCAGTTCTTC.

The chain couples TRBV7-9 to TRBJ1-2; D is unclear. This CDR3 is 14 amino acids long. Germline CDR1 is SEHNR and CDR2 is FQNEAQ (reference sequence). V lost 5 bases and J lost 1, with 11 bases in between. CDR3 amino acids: CASSPADSNYGYTF. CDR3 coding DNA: TGTGCCAGCAGCCCGGCGGATAGTAACTATGGCTACACCTTC.

CDR3 loop: CAISPGLTGNNEQFF. In DNA, the CDR3 is TGTGCCATCAGTCCCGGACTAACGGGGAACAATGAGCAGTTCTTC. The chain combines TRBV10-3 with TRBJ2-1, with a tentative D call TRBD2 (6 bases). Trimming shortened V by 5 bases and J by 5 bases, and 16 bases separated the two germline ends. The CDR3 covers 15 residues. Germline values: CDR1 ENHRY, CDR2 SYGVKD.

For the CDR3, the DNA is TGTGCCAGCATTCTAGGAACGCCCGGGAATGAGCAGTTCTTC. It encodes CASILGTPGNEQFF. The chain employs TRBV28 and TRBJ2-1; D is undetermined. CDR1 MDHEN and CDR2 SYDVKM come from the germline V gene. There are 14 residues in the CDR3. Trimming removed 7 bases from V and 7 bases from J, with 17 bases in between.

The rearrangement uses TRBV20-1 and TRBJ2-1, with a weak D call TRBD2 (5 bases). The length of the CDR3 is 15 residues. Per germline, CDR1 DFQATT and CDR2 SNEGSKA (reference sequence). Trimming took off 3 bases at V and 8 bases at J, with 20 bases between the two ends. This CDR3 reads CSARERKGPGDEQFF. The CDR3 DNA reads TGCAGTGCTAGGGAGAGGAAAGGTCCCGGGGATGAGCAGTTCTTC.

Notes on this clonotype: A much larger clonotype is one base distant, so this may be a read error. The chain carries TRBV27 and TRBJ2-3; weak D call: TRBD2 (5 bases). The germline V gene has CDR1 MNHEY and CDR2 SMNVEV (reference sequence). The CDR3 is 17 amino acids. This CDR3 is CACSLSRDLPFPDTQYF. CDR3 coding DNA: TGTGCCTGCAGTTTATCACGGGATCTCCCATTCCCAGATACGCAGTATTTT.

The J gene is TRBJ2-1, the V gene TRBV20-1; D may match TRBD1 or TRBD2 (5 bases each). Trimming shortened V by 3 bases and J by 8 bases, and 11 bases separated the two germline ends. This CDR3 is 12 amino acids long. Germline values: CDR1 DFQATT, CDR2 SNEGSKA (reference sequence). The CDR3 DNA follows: TGCAGTGCTAGCGGGGCGGGCGATGAGCAGTTCTTC. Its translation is CSASGAGDEQFF.

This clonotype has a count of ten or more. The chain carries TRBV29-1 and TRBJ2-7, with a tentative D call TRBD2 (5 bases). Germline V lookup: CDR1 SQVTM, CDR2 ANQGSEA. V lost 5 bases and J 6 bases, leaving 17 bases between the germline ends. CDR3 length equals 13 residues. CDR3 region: CSVRGRGAFEQYF. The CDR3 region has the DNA TGCAGCGTTAGAGGACGGGGTGCCTTCGAGCAGTACTTC.

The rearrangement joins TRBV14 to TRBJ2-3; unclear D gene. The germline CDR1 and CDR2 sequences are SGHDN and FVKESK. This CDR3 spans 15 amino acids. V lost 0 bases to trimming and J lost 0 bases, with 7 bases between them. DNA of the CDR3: TGTGCCAGCAGCCAAGATCCGGGCAGCACAGATACGCAGTATTTT. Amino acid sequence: CASSQDPGSTDTQYF.

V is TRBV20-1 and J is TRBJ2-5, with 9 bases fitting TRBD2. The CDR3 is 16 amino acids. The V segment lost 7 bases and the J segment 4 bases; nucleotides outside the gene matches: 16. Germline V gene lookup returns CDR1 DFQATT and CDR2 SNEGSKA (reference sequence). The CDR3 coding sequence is TGCAGTGTCGTAGAGAGGGTAGCGGGAGTCGGAGAGACCCAGTACTTC. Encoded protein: CSVVERVAGVGETQYF.

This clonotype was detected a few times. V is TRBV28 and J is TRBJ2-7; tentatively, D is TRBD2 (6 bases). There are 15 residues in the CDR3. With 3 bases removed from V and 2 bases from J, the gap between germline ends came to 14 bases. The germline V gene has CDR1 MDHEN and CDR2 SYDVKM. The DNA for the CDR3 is TGTGCCAGCAGTTTTTCCGGAGCGGGCCCCTACGAGCAGTACTTC. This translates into CASSFSGAGPYEQYF. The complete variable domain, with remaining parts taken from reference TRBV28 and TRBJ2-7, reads DVKVTQSSRYLVKRTGEKVFLECVQDMDHENMFWYRQDPGLGLRLIYFSYDVKMKEKGDIPEGYSVSREKKERFSLILESASTNQTSMYLCASSFSGAGPYEQYFGPGTRLTVT.

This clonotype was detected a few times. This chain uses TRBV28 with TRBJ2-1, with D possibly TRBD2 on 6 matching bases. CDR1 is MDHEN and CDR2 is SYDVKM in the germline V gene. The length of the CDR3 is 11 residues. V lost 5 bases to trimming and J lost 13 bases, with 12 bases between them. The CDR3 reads CASSPGLTQFF. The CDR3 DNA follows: TGTGCCAGCAGTCCGGGACTCACACAGTTCTTC.

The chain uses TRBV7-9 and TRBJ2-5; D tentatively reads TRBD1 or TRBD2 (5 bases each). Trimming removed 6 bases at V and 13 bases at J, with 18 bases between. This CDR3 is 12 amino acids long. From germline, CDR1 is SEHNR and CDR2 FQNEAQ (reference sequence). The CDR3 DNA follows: TGTGCCAGCAGTTCAGGGACCTCCCGCGGGTACTTC. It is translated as CASSSGTSRGYF.